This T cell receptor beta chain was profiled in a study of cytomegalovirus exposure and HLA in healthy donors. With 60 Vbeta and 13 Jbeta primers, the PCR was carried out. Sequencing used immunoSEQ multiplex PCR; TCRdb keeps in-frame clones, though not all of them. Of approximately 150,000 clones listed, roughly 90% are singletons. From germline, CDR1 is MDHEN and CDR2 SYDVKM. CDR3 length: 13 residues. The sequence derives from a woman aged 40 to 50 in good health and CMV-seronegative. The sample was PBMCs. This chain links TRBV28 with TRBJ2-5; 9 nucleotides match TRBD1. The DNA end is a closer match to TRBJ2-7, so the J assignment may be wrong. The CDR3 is CASTLQGAYEQYF. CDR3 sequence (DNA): TGTGCCAGCACCCTACAGGGGGCTTACGAGCAGTACTTC.